The 13 T cell receptor beta chains reported below all come from one sample, sequenced in a study of T cells after posttransplantation cyclophosphamide. The assay was immunoSEQ multiplex PCR, and TCRdb's table has in-frame clones only and misses some. The profile covers tens of thousands of clones, none occurring a single time. The sequencing input was PBMCs. All receptors come from a woman aged 55-70 years in good health, CMV-negative, and a related stem cell transplant donor.

This chain connects TRBV7-2 to TRBJ2-3, with 8 bases identical to TRBD2. Trimming cost V 6 bases and J 5 bases; bases outside gene matches: 4. The CDR3 extends over 13 amino acids. Germline CDR1 SGHTA, CDR2 FQGNSA. CDR3 nucleotide sequence: TGTGCCAGCAGGCTCCTAGCGGGAGATACGCAGTATTTT. This sequence encodes CASRLLAGDTQYF.

A few counts support this clone. J is TRBJ2-7 and V is TRBV6-5; D remains unclear. V lost 0 bases to trimming and J lost 4 bases, with 16 bases between them. This CDR3 has 16 amino acids. Germline CDR1 and CDR2: MNHEY and SVGAGI. CDR3 in amino acids: CASSYSPAQVMYEQYF. DNA of the CDR3: TGTGCCAGCAGTTACTCCCCGGCGCAGGTGATGTACGAGCAGTACTTC.

This clone came up many times. The rearrangement uses TRBV6-1 and TRBJ2-4; a possible D gene is TRBD2 (5 bases). This CDR3 is built from 20 residues. The V and J ends lost 2 bases and 1 base respectively, with 24 bases between them. Looked up from germline, CDR1 is MNHNS and CDR2 is SASEGT. CDR3 bases: TGTGCCAGCAGTGAATTGAGTATTAGCGAAACAACGAGGGCCAAAAACATTCAGTACTTC. It translates to CASSELSISETTRAKNIQYF.

This clone was counted between two and nine times. Here the CDR3 reads CSATTSGGYTF. The DNA for the CDR3 is TGCAGTGCTACCACGTCGGGTGGCTACACCTTC. The rearrangement joins TRBV20-1 to TRBJ1-2; D gene uncertain. The germline gives CDR1 DFQATT, CDR2 SNEGSKA (reference sequence). The CDR3 runs to 11 residues. Trimming took off 4 bases at V and 7 bases at J, with 10 bases between the two ends.

In this sample, this clone turned up many times. The CDR3 reads CASSTDRGDNEQFF. The CDR3, as DNA: TGTGCCAGCAGCACGGACAGGGGGGACAATGAGCAGTTCTTC. The V gene is TRBV5-5, the J gene TRBJ2-1; 10 bases map to TRBD1. Per the germline V gene, CDR1 is SGHKS and CDR2 is YYEKEE (reference sequence). V lost 4 bases to trimming and J lost 5 bases; unmatched junction nucleotides: 3. This CDR3 spans 14 amino acids.

This clone was seen at least ten times. The V gene is TRBV5-1, the J gene TRBJ1-2; 10 bases agree with TRBD1. The CDR3 has 15 amino acids. V trimming: 4 bases; J trimming: 5 bases; junction bases outside the gene matches: 8. In germline, CDR1 is SGHRS, CDR2 YFSETQ. The CDR3 is CASSVTLDRGYGYTF. The CDR3 nucleotides are TGCGCCAGCAGCGTCACATTGGACAGGGGGTATGGCTACACCTTC.

This clone was seen ten or more times. The chain uses TRBV15 and TRBJ2-7; D unresolved. Trimming removed 0 bases from V and 3 bases from J, with 9 bases in between. The CDR3 covers 14 residues. Germline V gives CDR1 LNHNV, CDR2 YYDKDF (reference sequence). In nucleotides, the CDR3 is TGTGCCACCAGCAGAGAGTTGGCCAGCTACGAGCAGTACTTC. It yields the protein CATSRELASYEQYF.

This clone appeared many times. The genes are TRBV11-3 and TRBJ2-1, with TRBD1 matching over 10 bases. The CDR3 loop spans 14 amino acids. V trimming: 3 bases; J trimming: 6 bases; junction bases outside the gene matches: 2. Per the germline V gene, CDR1 is SGHNT and CDR2 is YENEEA. In DNA, the CDR3 is TGTGCCAGCAGCTTCCGGGACAGGGGCAATGAGCAGTTCTTC. This codes for CASSFRDRGNEQFF.

This clone has at least ten counts. V and J are TRBV19 and TRBJ2-5; a possible D gene is TRBD2 (7 bases). This CDR3 region has 14 residues. V lost 3 bases, J lost 5 bases, and 13 bases lay in between. The germline gives CDR1 LNHDA, CDR2 SQIVND (reference sequence). Here the CDR3 DNA reads TGTGCCAGTAGTATGAAGGGGGGGCCGGAGACCCAGTACTTC. Residues: CASSMKGGPETQYF.

This clone was found many times. The chain is built from TRBV11-2 and TRBJ2-1; 14 bases line up with TRBD2. CDR3 length: 18 residues. Germline lookup yields CDR1 SGHAT and CDR2 FQNNGV. V lost 0 bases to trimming and J lost 4 bases; unmatched junction nucleotides: 5. The CDR3 DNA reads TGTGCCAGCAGCTTAGAGGGGACTAGCGGGAGAGGGTACAATGAGCAGTTCTTC. This sequence encodes CASSLEGTSGRGYNEQFF.

This clone was picked up many times. This chain joins TRBV9 and TRBJ2-7; a possible D gene is TRBD2 (6 bases). The CDR3 extends over 13 amino acids. Trimming pared 4 bases from V and 4 bases from J, leaving 12 bases between. CDR1 and CDR2 from the germline V gene are SGDLS and YYNGEE. In nucleotides, the CDR3 is TGTGCCAGCAGCCACGGGGGTGGGTACGAGCAGTACTTC. Its protein product is CASSHGGGYEQYF.

The chain combines TRBV28 with TRBJ1-1; 7 bases are a match to TRBD1. With 1 base clipped from V and 3 bases from J, the junction kept 5 bases outside the gene matches. Germline CDR1 MDHEN, CDR2 SYDVKM. The CDR3 contains 15 residues. This chain's CDR3 is CASSLFAGTDTEAFF. CDR3 nucleotides: TGTGCCAGCAGTTTATTCGCCGGGACAGACACTGAAGCTTTCTTT. Full variable domain (remainder filled in from reference TRBV28 and TRBJ1-1): DVKVTQSSRYLVKRTGEKVFLECVQDMDHENMFWYRQDPGLGLRLIYFSYDVKMKEKGDIPEGYSVSREKKERFSLILESASTNQTSMYLCASSLFAGTDTEAFFGQGTRLTVV.

This clone was counted many times. The chain joins TRBV7-2 to TRBJ1-2; D is ambiguous. Looked up from germline, CDR1 is SGHTA and CDR2 is FQGNSA. This CDR3 contains 14 residues. V lost 5 bases to trimming and J lost 9 bases, with 19 bases between them. For the CDR3, the DNA is TGTGCCAGCAGCCCCGGATCGGGTACCAATAGCTACACCTTC. Amino acids: CASSPGSGTNSYTF.